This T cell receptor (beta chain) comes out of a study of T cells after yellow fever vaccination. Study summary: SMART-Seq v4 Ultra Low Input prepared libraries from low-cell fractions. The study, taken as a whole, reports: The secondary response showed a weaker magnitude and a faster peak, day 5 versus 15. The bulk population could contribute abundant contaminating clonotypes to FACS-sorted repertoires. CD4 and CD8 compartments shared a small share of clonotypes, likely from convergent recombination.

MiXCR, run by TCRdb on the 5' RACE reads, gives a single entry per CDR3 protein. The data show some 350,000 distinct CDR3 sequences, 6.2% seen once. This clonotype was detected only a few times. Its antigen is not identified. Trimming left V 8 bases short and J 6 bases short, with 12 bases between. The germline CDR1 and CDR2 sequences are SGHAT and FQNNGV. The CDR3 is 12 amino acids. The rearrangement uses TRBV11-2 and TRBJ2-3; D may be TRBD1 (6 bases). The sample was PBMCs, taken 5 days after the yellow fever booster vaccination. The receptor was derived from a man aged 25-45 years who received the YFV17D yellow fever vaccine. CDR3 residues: CASSGQIDTQYF. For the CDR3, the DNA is TGTGCCAGCTCTGGACAGATTGATACGCAGTATTTT.